The sequence of this TCR beta chain was determined in a study of T cell therapy after organ transplantation (dated by TCRdb to about 2019). Turning to the overall study: Therapy products were autologous CMV-specific T cells expanded in vitro for two to three weeks with a peptide pool of 30 HLA class I and II CMV epitopes. This study was a follow-up analysis of the TRBV repertoire from an open-label phase I trial that tested autologous CMV-specific adoptive T cell therapy in people who had received solid-organ transplants. Peripheral blood samples for the pretherapy time point were taken before T cell therapy began. The median number of CMV-specific T cells given to patients was 1.92 x 10^8, delivered over 2 to 6 intravenous infusions. Long-term post-therapy samples were available for only about 75% of the 10 patients. Among the roughly 10 patients, eight were classed as clinical responders, while two were classed as nonresponders. Up to 6 T cell doses were administered to patients every 2 weeks, and patients were monitored for roughly 29 weeks after therapy was completed. Broader findings and caveats from the paper: Because the cohort was small, confounders such as concurrent antirejection and antiviral medications could not be assessed. The small number of expansions detected in nonresponders may be due to reduced sample coverage caused by poor CD8+ T cell yield. Marked pretherapy clonal expansions with minimal repertoire change after therapy were observed in nonresponders. Reconstitution after therapy appeared to include not only transferred clonotypes but also endogenous clonotypes that had not been detected in the therapy products. The fold change in CD8 clonality after therapy was inversely correlated with pretherapy clonality, which suggests that less biased repertoires were more open to remodeling.

Sample time point, as interpreted from the label and publication: before start of T cell therapy. Patients were solid-organ transplant recipients with drug-resistant/recurrent cytomegalovirus. Nine to ten people from the trial were chosen for repertoire analysis because post-therapy peripheral blood mononuclear cells were available from them. Viable CD3+CD8+CD4- lymphocytes were isolated from PBMCs by sorting on a BD FACSAria III. The Qiagen DNeasy Kit was used to extract genomic DNA from the sorted cells. V sheds 3 bases and J sheds 2 bases, leaving 8 bases between their ends. The germline V gene supplies CDR1 SNHLY and CDR2 FYNNEI. The CDR3 has 13 amino acids, counting the end cysteine and phenylalanine. Just the 39-base CDR3 DNA is kept, in frame starting at base 1. About this clone itself: The antigen it binds to is not known. Nothing much larger sits one base from this clone, and base qualities are not available.

TRB CDR3 regions were amplified from genomic DNA with the immunoSEQ two-step, bias-controlled multiplex PCR assay. An Illumina NextSeq 500 was used to sequence the CDR3 libraries. On the study's bioinformatics: Initial alignment and bioinformatics, including bias normalization against synthetic CDR3 analogs, were performed with the immunoSEQ Analyzer platform. Annotation of V, D and J genes was based on the definitions in the IMGT database. Additional TRBV analyses were carried out with default settings in VDJtools version 1.1.10 and the R package tcR version 2.2.1.11. For the GLIPH analysis, version 1.0 was run with default settings. In CDR3 sequences with at least 5 reads, significant changes in clonotype frequency were tested by a 2-sided binomial test with Benjamini-Hochberg correction (alpha = 0.01). TCRdb took this table from immuneACCESS and kept in-frame rearrangements with V and J called. Such tables lack part of the clones; where checked against another copy, unresolved V genes explain under half of the gap, and the rest is unexplained. The V and J calls and the clone size are those of that table, but D and trimming were determined from the DNA. The sample table records 44,000 or so clones; approximately 94% of these occur just once. The ten largest clones take up 2.5% to 4% of the sample.

The chain is encoded by TRBV2 joined to TRBJ2-7; a confident D gene designation cannot be given. The specimen was CD8+ T cells from blood, collected before autologous CMV-specific T cell therapy. This clonotype was sampled from a human patient who had received a solid organ transplant and had CMV disease. CDR3 reads: CASSERRAYEQYF. The DNA reads as follows: TGTGCCAGCAGTGAGAGACGGGCCTACGAGCAGTACTTC.